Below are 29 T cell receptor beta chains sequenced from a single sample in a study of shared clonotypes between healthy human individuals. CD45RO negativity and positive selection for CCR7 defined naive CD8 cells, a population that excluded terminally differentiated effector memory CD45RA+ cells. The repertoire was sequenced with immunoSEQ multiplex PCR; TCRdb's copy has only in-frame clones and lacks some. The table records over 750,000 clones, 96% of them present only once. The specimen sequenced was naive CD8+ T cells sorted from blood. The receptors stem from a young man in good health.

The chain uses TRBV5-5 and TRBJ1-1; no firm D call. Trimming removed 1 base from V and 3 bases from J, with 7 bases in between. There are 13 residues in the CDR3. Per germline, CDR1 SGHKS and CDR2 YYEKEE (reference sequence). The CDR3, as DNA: TGTGCCAGCAGCTTGACCCAGTACACTGAAGCTTTCTTT. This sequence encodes CASSLTQYTEAFF.

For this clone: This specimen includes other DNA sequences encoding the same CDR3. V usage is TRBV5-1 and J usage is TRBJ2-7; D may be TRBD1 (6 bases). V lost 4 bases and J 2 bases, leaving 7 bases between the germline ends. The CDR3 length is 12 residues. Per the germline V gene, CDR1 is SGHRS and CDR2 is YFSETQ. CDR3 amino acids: CASSTGTYEQYF. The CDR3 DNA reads TGCGCCAGCAGCACAGGGACCTACGAGCAGTACTTC.

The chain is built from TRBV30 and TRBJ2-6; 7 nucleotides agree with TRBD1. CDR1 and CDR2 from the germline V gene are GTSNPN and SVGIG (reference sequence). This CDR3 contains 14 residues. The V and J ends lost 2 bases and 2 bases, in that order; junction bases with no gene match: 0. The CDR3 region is CAWSQGAGANVLTF. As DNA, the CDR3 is TGTGCCTGGAGTCAGGGGGCTGGGGCCAACGTCCTGACTTTC.

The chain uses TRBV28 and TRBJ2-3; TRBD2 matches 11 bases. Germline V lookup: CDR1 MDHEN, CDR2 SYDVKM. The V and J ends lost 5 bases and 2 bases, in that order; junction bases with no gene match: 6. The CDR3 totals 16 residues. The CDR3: CASSPSTSGTTDTQYF. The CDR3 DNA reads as TGTGCCAGCAGTCCCTCGACTAGCGGGACCACAGATACGCAGTATTTT.

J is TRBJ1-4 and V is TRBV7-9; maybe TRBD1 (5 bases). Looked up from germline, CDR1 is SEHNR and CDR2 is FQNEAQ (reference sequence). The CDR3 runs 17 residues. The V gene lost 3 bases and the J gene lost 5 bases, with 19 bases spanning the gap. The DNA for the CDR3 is TGTGCCAGCAGCTTCCCCGGGACGGCGGGGCTAAATGAAAAACTGTTTTTT. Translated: CASSFPGTAGLNEKLFF.

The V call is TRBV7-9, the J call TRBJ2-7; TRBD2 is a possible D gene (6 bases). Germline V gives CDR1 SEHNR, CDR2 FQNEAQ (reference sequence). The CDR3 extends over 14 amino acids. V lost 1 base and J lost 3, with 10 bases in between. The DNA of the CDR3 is TGTGCCAGCAGCTTAGGAGAGACTAGCTACGAGCAGTACTTC. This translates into CASSLGETSYEQYF.

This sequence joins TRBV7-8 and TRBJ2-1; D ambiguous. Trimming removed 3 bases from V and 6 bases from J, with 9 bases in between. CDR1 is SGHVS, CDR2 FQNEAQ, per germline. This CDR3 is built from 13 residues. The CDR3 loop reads CASSFDGRNEQFF. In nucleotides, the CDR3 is TGTGCCAGCAGCTTTGACGGCCGCAATGAGCAGTTCTTC.

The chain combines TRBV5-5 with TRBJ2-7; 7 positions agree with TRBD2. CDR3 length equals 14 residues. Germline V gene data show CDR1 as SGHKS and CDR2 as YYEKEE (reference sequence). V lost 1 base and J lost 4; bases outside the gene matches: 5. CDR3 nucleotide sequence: TGTGCCAGCAGCTTGAGTCCTAGCGGTTACGAGCAGTACTTC. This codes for CASSLSPSGYEQYF.

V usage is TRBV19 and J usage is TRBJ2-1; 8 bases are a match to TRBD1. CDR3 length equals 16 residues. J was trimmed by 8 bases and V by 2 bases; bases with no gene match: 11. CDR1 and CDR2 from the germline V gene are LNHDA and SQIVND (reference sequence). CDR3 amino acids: CASSIPWTGPHDEQFF. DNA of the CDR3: TGTGCCAGTAGTATACCCTGGACAGGGCCACATGATGAGCAGTTCTTC.

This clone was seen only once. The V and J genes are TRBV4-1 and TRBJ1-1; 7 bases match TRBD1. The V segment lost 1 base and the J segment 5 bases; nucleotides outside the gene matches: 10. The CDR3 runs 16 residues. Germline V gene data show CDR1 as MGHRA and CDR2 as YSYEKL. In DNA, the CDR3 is TGCGCCAGCAGCCAAGGTGAGACAGGGAGTGAAACTGAAGCTTTCTTT. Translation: CASSQGETGSETEAFF.

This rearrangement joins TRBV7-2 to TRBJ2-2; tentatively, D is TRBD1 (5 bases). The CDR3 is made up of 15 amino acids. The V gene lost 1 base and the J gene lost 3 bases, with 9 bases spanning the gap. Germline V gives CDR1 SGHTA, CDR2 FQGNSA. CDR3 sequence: CASSLGGWDTGELFF. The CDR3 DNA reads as TGTGCCAGCAGCTTAGGGGGCTGGGACACCGGGGAGCTGTTTTTT.

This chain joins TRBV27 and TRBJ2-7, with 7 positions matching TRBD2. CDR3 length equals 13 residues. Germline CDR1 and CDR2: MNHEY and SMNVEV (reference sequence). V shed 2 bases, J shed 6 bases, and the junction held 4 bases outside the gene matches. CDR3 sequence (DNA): TGTGCCAGCAGTTTAGAGCGGGGAGCCGAGCAGTACTTC. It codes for CASSLERGAEQYF.

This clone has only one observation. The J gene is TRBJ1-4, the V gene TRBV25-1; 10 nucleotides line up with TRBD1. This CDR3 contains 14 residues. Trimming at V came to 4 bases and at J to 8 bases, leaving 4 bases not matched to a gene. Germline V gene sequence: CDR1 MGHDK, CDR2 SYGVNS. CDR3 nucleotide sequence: TGTGCCAGCAGTGGACAGGGGGCTTGGGAAAAACTGTTTTTT. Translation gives CASSGQGAWEKLFF.

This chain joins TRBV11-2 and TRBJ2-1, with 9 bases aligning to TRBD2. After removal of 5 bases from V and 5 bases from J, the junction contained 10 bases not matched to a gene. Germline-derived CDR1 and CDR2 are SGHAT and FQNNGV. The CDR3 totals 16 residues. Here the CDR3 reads CASSPRGLAADNEQFF. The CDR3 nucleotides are TGTGCCAGCAGCCCGCGGGGACTAGCAGCTGACAATGAGCAGTTCTTC.

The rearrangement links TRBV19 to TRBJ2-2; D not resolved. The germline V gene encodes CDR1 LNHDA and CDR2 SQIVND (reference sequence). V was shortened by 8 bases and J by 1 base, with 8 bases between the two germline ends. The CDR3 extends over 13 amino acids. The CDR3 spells CASCVWNTGELFF. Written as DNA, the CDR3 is TGTGCCAGTTGCGTATGGAACACCGGGGAGCTGTTTTTT.

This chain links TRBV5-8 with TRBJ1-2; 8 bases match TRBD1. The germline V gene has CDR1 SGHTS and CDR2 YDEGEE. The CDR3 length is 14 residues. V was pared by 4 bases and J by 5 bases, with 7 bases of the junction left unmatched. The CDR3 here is CASSVAGTGYGYTF. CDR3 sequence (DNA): TGTGCCAGCAGCGTTGCCGGGACAGGATATGGCTACACCTTC. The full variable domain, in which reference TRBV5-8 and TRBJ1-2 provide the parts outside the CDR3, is EAGVTQSPTHLIKTRGQQATLRCSPISGHTSVYWYQQALGLGLQFLLWYDEGEERNRGNFPPRFSGRQFPNYSSELNVNALELEDSALYLCASSVAGTGYGYTFGSGTRLTVV.

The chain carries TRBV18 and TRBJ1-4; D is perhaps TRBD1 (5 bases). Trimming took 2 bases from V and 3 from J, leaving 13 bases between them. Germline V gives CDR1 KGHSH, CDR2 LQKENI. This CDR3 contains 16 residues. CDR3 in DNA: TGTGCCAGCTCACCAAGTCCAGGGCAAGCTAATGAAAAACTGTTTTTT. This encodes CASSPSPGQANEKLFF.

CDR3 coding DNA: TGTGCCAGTAGTATTGCTGGGGGGCACACTGAAGCTTTCTTT. Protein product: CASSIAGGHTEAFF. The rearrangement joins TRBV19 to TRBJ1-1, with D perhaps matching TRBD1 (6 bases). CDR3 size: 14 residues. Deletions cut 3 bases from V and 3 bases from J, with 11 bases between. The germline gives CDR1 LNHDA, CDR2 SQIVND (reference sequence).

CDR3 sequence: CASSLYPIGGFEKLFF. The CDR3 coding sequence is TGTGCCAGCAGCTTATATCCCATCGGGGGGTTTGAAAAACTGTTTTTT. The chain employs TRBV7-9 and TRBJ1-4; perhaps TRBD1 as D (5 bases). The CDR3 runs 16 residues. V was cut by 2 bases and J by 7 bases, with 17 bases left in between. Germline loops: CDR1 SEHNR, CDR2 FQNEAQ (reference sequence).

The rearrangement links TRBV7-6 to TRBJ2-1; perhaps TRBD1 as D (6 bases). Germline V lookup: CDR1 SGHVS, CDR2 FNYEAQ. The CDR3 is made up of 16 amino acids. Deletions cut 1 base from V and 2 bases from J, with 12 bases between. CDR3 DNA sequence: TGTGCCAGCAGCTTAGAACAGGGCAATCCCTACAATGAGCAGTTCTTC. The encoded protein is CASSLEQGNPYNEQFF. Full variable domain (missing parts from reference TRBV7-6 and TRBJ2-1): GAGVSQSPRYKVTKRGQDVALRCDPISGHVSLYWYRQALGQGPEFLTYFNYEAQQDKSGLPNDRFSAERPEGSISTLTIQRTEQRDSAMYRCASSLEQGNPYNEQFFGPGTRLTVL.

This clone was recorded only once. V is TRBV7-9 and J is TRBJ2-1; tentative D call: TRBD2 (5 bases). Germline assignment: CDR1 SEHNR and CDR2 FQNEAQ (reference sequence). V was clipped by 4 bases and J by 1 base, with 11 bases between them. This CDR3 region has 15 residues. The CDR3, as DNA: TGTGCCAGCAGCTGGGTCGGAGGTTCCTACAATGAGCAGTTCTTC. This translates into CASSWVGGSYNEQFF.

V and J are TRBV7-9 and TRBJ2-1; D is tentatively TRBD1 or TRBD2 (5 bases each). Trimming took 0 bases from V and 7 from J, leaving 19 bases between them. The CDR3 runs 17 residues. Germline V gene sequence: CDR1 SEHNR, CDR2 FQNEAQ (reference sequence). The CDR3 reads CASSLASQGRFRNEQFF. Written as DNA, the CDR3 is TGTGCCAGCAGCTTAGCTAGTCAGGGACGGTTCAGGAATGAGCAGTTCTTC.

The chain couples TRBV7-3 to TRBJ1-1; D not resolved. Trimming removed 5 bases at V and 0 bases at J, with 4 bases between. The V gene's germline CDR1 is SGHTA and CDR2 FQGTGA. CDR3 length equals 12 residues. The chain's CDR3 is CASSALNTEAFF. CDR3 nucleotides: TGTGCCAGCAGCGCTCTGAACACTGAAGCTTTCTTT.

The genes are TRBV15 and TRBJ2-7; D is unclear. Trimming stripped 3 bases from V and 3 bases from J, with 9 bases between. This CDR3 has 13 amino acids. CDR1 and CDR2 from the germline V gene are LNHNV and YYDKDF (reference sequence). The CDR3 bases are TGTGCCACCAGCAGGACCTTCAACTACGAGCAGTACTTC. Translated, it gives CATSRTFNYEQYF. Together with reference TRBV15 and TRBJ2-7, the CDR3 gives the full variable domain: DAMVIQNPRYQVTQFGKPVTLSCSQTLNHNVMYWYQQKSSQAPKLLFHYYDKDFNNEADTPDNFQSRRPNTSFCFLDIRSPGLGDTAMYLCATSRTFNYEQYFGPGTRLTVT.

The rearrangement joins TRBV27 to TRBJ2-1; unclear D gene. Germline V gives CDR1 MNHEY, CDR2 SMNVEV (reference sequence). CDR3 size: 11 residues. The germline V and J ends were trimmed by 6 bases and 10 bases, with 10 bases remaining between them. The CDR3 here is CASSQNREQFF. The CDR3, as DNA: TGTGCCAGCAGCCAGAACAGAGAGCAGTTCTTC.

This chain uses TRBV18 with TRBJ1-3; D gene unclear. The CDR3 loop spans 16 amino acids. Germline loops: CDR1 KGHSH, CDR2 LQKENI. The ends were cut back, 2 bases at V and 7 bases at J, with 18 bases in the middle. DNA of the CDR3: TGTGCCAGCTCACCAAAGGACGCGCCCGTATGGAACACCATATATTTT. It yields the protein CASSPKDAPVWNTIYF.

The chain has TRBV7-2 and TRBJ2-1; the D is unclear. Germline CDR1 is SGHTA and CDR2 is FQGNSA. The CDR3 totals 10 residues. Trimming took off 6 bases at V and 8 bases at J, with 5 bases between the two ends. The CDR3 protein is CASSSYEQFF. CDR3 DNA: TGTGCCAGCAGTTCCTATGAGCAGTTCTTC.

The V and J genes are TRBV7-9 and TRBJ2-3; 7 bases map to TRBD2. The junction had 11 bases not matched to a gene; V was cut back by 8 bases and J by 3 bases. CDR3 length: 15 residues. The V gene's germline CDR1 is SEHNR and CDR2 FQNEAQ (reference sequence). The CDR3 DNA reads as TGTGCCAGCCAAGAATGGCGGGAGCGGACAGATACGCAGTATTTT. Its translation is CASQEWRERTDTQYF.

CDR3 sequence: CASSRRRLAANGEETQYF. The CDR3, as DNA: TGTGCCAGCAGCCGAAGGCGGCTAGCGGCCAATGGCGAGGAGACCCAGTACTTC. The rearrangement joins TRBV7-2 to TRBJ2-5; 7 bases align to TRBD2. Germline loops: CDR1 SGHTA, CDR2 FQGNSA. This CDR3 has 18 amino acids. V lost 5 bases to trimming and J lost 5 bases; unmatched junction nucleotides: 20.